This T cell receptor (beta chain) was sequenced for a study of regulatory T cells in long-lasting Graves disease. As for the study in general: Antithyroid drug exposure in newly diagnosed Graves' patients had lasted under 3 months. Whole-study findings and limits: Persistent patients had more shared public clonotypes (2,741) than new patients (about 920). Limited sample numbers may have lowered accuracy.

After removal of 5 bases from V and 3 bases from J, the junction contained 17 bases not matched to a gene. CDR3 length: 18 amino acids. The V gene's germline CDR1 is SGHRS and CDR2 YFSETQ. A remark on this clonotype: Its antigen is unidentified.

As for time point: newly diagnosed GD, antithyroid drugs for less than 3 months. The authors made the TCR library using RNA they extracted from PBMCs. Graves' disease was diagnosed by American Thyroid Association guidelines. Arm-PCR of CDR3 regions and iRepertoire HTBI primers were the basis on which TCR beta libraries were built. Via MiXCR, TCRdb re-called the multiplex PCR reads, giving one row per CDR3 protein. This sample has roughly 430,000 distinct CDR3 sequences; around 17% occur once, and the top ten carry roughly 10%. These sequences were also reported in another study, on T cells in Graves' hyperthyroidism and ophthalmopathy.

The rearrangement joins TRBV5-1 to TRBJ1-1; 9 positions match TRBD1. The input for sequencing was peripheral blood mononuclear cells (PBMCs), taken at new diagnosis, from a patient treated with antithyroid drugs. The sequence derives from a young woman with Graves disease. For the CDR3, the DNA is TGCGCCAGCAGGCTATACCGGGATGTGGACAGGGGCGACACTGAAGCTTTCTTT. It translates to CASRLYRDVDRGDTEAFF.